Listed below are T cell receptor beta chains from one sample, sequenced in a study of blood T cell repertoires in COVID-19. Clones were sequenced by immunoSEQ multiplex PCR, and TCRdb holds only the in-frame ones, with some missing. The sample has roughly 260,000 clones, about four fifths seen once. The sequencing input was peripheral blood. The receptor source for this set is a woman between 18 and 29 years old with acute or convalescent COVID-19. Both conserved end residues are part of each CDR3. A D gene is named only where the DNA matches it firmly. Clone size appears in some rows only: once, few, many, or a class for an expanded clone.

len	v_gene	abundance	d_gene	j_gene	CDR3aa	CDR3nt
15	TRBV6-2/TRBV6-3	NA	TRBD1	TRBJ2-7	CASSSGQGKGYEQYF	TGTGCCAGCAGTTCTGGACAGGGGAAGGGTTACGAGCAGTACTTC
14	TRBV6-5	NA	TRBD1	TRBJ1-1	CASTRTGPNTEAFF	TGTGCCAGCACCCGGACAGGGCCGAACACTGAAGCTTTCTTT
16	TRBV30	NA	TRBD1	TRBJ2-2	CAWSWDPGQGSGELFF	TGTGCCTGGAGTTGGGATCCGGGACAGGGCTCCGGGGAGCTGTTTTTT
15	TRBV5-8	NA	TRBD1	TRBJ1-1	CASSPWSGGNTEAFF	TGTGCCAGCAGCCCCTGGTCAGGGGGGAACACTGAAGCTTTCTTT
15	TRBV6-6	NA	NA	TRBJ1-5	CASSYASGPNQPQHF	TGTGCCAGCAGTTACGCTAGCGGTCCCAATCAGCCCCAGCATTTT
13	TRBV11-3	NA	NA	TRBJ1-1	CASSLETDTEAFF	TGTGCCAGCAGCTTGGAGACGGACACTGAAGCTTTCTTT
13	TRBV4-2	few	NA	TRBJ2-3	CASSQAYPDTQYF	TGTGCCAGCAGCCAAGCCTACCCAGATACGCAGTATTTT
16	TRBV6-2/TRBV6-3	NA	NA	TRBJ1-5	CASSYVEGWGNQPQHF	TGTGCCAGCAGTTACGTTGAGGGTTGGGGCAATCAGCCCCAGCATTTT
12	TRBV6-2/TRBV6-3	NA	NA	TRBJ1-1	CASSYSSRPAFF	TGTGCCAGCAGTTACTCGAGCAGGCCGGCTTTCTTT
14	TRBV30	NA	TRBD1	TRBJ1-1	CAWSGTGEVTEAFF	TGTGCCTGGAGTGGGACAGGGGAAGTCACTGAAGCTTTCTTT
14	TRBV29-1	NA	NA	TRBJ1-2	CSVEGGARGYGYTF	TGCAGCGTGGAGGGGGGGGCGCGAGGCTATGGCTACACCTTC
12	TRBV7-9	once	NA	TRBJ2-7	CASQGGPYEQYF	TGTGCAAGCCAGGGGGGCCCCTACGAGCAGTACTTC
16	TRBV21-1	NA	NA	TRBJ1-3	CASSNRDSRSGNTIYF	TGTGCCAGCAGCAACAGGGACTCCCGCTCTGGAAACACCATATATTTT
15	TRBV2	once	NA	TRBJ1-5	CASSPDGLSGQPQHF	TGTGCCAGCAGCCCGGACGGACTGTCCGGACAGCCCCAGCATTTT
13	TRBV27	NA	NA	TRBJ2-3	CASSFTYTDTQYF	TGTGCCAGCAGTTTCACTTACACAGATACGCAGTATTTT
13	TRBV4-1	NA	NA	TRBJ1-1	CASSQEYNTEAFF	TGCGCCAGCAGCCAAGAATATAACACTGAAGCTTTCTTT
13	TRBV6-5	NA	TRBD1	TRBJ1-2	CASSSDRVAGYTF	TGTGCCAGCAGCAGCGACAGGGTGGCTGGCTACACCTTC
15	TRBV3-1/TRBV3-2	NA	NA	TRBJ1-2	CASSQDQGQGYGYTF	TGTGCCAGCAGCCAAGATCAGGGGCAGGGCTATGGCTACACCTTC
13	TRBV28	NA	NA	TRBJ1-1	CASSLAGNTEAFF	TGTGCCAGCAGTTTGGCAGGGAACACTGAAGCTTTCTTT
16	TRBV14	NA	NA	TRBJ2-1	CASSPGEDFPYNEQFF	TGTGCCAGCAGCCCCGGAGAGGACTTCCCCTACAATGAGCAGTTCTTC
16	TRBV6-2/TRBV6-3	NA	NA	TRBJ1-5	CASSYWSGDSNQPQHF	TGTGCCAGCAGTTACTGGTCAGGGGATAGCAATCAGCCCCAGCATTTT
14	TRBV27	NA	TRBD2	TRBJ2-3	CASPDGTSLDTQYF	TGTGCCAGCCCAGACGGGACTAGCTTGGATACGCAGTATTTT
15	TRBV5-6	NA	TRBD2	TRBJ2-7	CASISLAVSSYEQYF	TGTGCCAGCATCTCCCTAGCGGTGAGCTCCTACGAGCAGTACTTC
15	TRBV21-1	once	NA	TRBJ1-6	CASSKASSYNSPLHF	TGTGCCAGCAGCAAAGCGAGCTCCTATAATTCACCCCTCCACTTT
15	TRBV14	NA	TRBD1	TRBJ2-7	CASSQRGTGSYEQYF	TGTGCCAGCAGCCAAAGAGGGACAGGATCCTACGAGCAGTACTTC
18	TRBV4-3	NA	TRBD1	TRBJ2-7	CASSQDPPGQGSSYEQYF	TGCGCCAGCAGCCAAGACCCCCCCGGACAGGGGAGCTCCTACGAGCAGTACTTC
15	TRBV27	NA	TRBD2	TRBJ2-1	CASSPGTTGHNEQFF	TGTGCCAGCAGTCCCGGGACTACTGGACACAATGAGCAGTTCTTC
19	TRBV21-1	NA	NA	TRBJ2-3	CASSKEPRLRDRGPDTQYF	TGTGCCAGCAGCAAAGAGCCTCGTCTCCGGGACAGGGGGCCAGATACGCAGTATTTT
13	TRBV20-1	few	TRBD1	TRBJ1-1	CSASDRANTEAFF	TGCAGTGCTAGTGACAGGGCGAACACTGAAGCTTTCTTT
11	TRBV24-1	NA	NA	TRBJ2-1	CATKDSNEQFF	TGTGCCACGAAGGACAGCAATGAGCAGTTCTTC
16	TRBV28	NA	TRBD1	TRBJ1-4	CASRRGDRVGGEKLFF	TGTGCCAGCAGGAGAGGGGACAGGGTAGGAGGCGAAAAACTGTTTTTT
15	TRBV27	NA	NA	TRBJ1-5	CASNLDRHSNQPQHF	TGTGCCAGCAACTTGGACAGACATAGCAATCAGCCCCAGCATTTT
16	TRBV6-1	once	TRBD2	TRBJ2-7	CASSDAGTSGSYEQYF	TGTGCCAGCAGTGACGCCGGGACTAGCGGGAGTTACGAGCAGTACTTC
17	TRBV9	NA	TRBD2	TRBJ2-5	CASSPFPGTSGKETQYF	TGTGCCAGCAGTCCCTTTCCCGGGACTAGCGGGAAAGAGACCCAGTACTTC
14	TRBV21-1	NA	NA	TRBJ1-2	CASRAEGTGDGYTF	TGTGCCAGCAGGGCCGAGGGGACAGGGGACGGCTACACCTTC
16	TRBV5-4	NA	TRBD2	TRBJ2-2	CASRSGLAGNTGELFF	TGTGCCAGCAGGTCCGGACTAGCGGGGAACACCGGGGAGCTGTTTTTT
16	TRBV28	NA	TRBD1	TRBJ1-1	CASSLWTGGLHTEAFF	TGTGCCAGCAGTTTATGGACAGGGGGTCTGCACACTGAAGCTTTCTTT